These 22 T cell receptor beta chains were all obtained from the same sample, sequenced in a study of T cell responses to AZD1222 COVID-19 vaccine. Profiling relied on immunoSEQ multiplex PCR, and the TCRdb table lists in-frame clones only, not all of them. The sample records about 140,000 clones, around nine tenths being singletons. Sequenced here: peripheral blood, sampled on day 0 of AZD1222 vaccination. Every receptor here comes from an adult in good health.

V gene TRBV5-1 combines with J gene TRBJ1-1; D not certain. CDR1 and CDR2 (germline): SGHRS, YFSETQ. The CDR3 loop spans 13 amino acids. V lost 4 bases and J lost 1, with 8 bases in between. In nucleotides, the CDR3 is TGCGCCAGCAGCACGGATCCGAACACTGAAGCTTTCTTT. Translating it yields CASSTDPNTEAFF. The full variable domain, with the rest looked up from reference TRBV5-1 and TRBJ1-1, is KAGVTQTPRYLIKTRGQQVTLSCSPISGHRSVSWYQQTPGQGLQFLFEYFSETQRNKGNFPGRFSGRQFSNSRSEMNVSTLELGDSALYLCASSTDPNTEAFFGQGTRLTVV.

This sequence joins TRBV4-3 and TRBJ1-2; D call uncertain. V lost 0 bases and J lost 6, with 11 bases in between. Germline V gene sequence: CDR1 LGHNA, CDR2 YSLEER. The CDR3 runs 14 residues. The CDR3 spells CASSQDGNNHGYTF. The CDR3 region has the DNA TGCGCCAGCAGCCAAGATGGCAACAACCATGGCTACACCTTC.

CDR3 protein: CASSGSAGVPPQHF. The CDR3 bases are TGTGCCAGTAGTGGCAGCGCAGGGGTACCGCCCCAGCATTTT. The rearrangement links TRBV19 to TRBJ1-5; the D gene is possibly TRBD1 (6 bases). The V end was cut by 5 bases, the J end by 9 bases, with 17 bases between. Germline V gene data show CDR1 as LNHDA and CDR2 as SQIVND (reference sequence). The CDR3 sequence is 14 residues long.

The rearrangement uses TRBV19 and TRBJ2-1; TRBD2 might be the D (5 bases). The CDR3 length is 15 residues. Germline V CDR1 and CDR2: LNHDA, SQIVND (reference sequence). V was cut by 2 bases and J by 6 bases, with 14 bases left in between. The DNA for the CDR3 is TGTGCCAGTAGTATATGGGAGTCCAGTACCAATGAGCAGTTCTTC. Amino acid sequence: CASSIWESSTNEQFF. Complete variable domain (other parts from reference TRBV19 and TRBJ2-1): DGGITQSPKYLFRKEGQNVTLSCEQNLNHDAMYWYRQDPGQGLRLIYYSQIVNDFQKGDIAEGYSVSREKKESFPLTVTSAQKNPTAFYLCASSIWESSTNEQFFGPGTRLTVL.

V and J are TRBV2 and TRBJ1-3, with 8 bases identical to TRBD1. The CDR3 is 14 amino acids. The germline V gene encodes CDR1 SNHLY and CDR2 FYNNEI. V shed 7 bases, J shed 4 bases, and the junction held 6 bases outside the gene matches. DNA of the CDR3: TGTGCCAGCAACCTACGGACAGGGGGAAACACCATATATTTT. Translation gives CASNLRTGGNTIYF.

The chain joins TRBV29-1 to TRBJ1-1; maybe TRBD1 (5 bases). The CDR3 totals 13 residues. Deletions cut 6 bases from V and 0 bases from J, with 11 bases between. In germline, CDR1 is SQVTM, CDR2 ANQGSEA. This CDR3 reads CSVSAGLNTEAFF. In DNA form, the CDR3 reads TGCAGCGTCTCGGCGGGGCTGAACACTGAAGCTTTCTTT.

This chain connects TRBV19 to TRBJ2-7; D is possibly TRBD1 (5 bases). Germline V gene data show CDR1 as LNHDA and CDR2 as SQIVND (reference sequence). The CDR3 extends over 16 amino acids. Trimming took 5 bases from V and 2 from J, leaving 19 bases between them. The CDR3 here is CASSPRDKRLTYEQYF. DNA of the CDR3: TGTGCCAGTAGTCCCAGGGATAAGAGGTTAACCTACGAGCAGTACTTC.

The genes are TRBV27 and TRBJ2-7; D is possibly TRBD1 (6 bases). Germline CDR1 reads MNHEY; CDR2 reads SMNVEV (reference sequence). This CDR3 has 13 amino acids. Trimming shortened V by 5 bases and J by 5 bases, and 13 bases separated the two germline ends. CDR3 amino acids: CASSPPGADEQYF. DNA for the CDR3: TGTGCCAGCAGTCCCCCAGGGGCGGACGAGCAGTACTTC.

The chain combines TRBV2 with TRBJ1-5, with no clear D. V was pared by 7 bases and J by 0 bases, with 7 bases between. Germline V lookup: CDR1 SNHLY, CDR2 FYNNEI. The length of the CDR3 is 13 residues. CDR3 amino acids: CASNGDSNQPQHF. CDR3 sequence (DNA): TGTGCCAGCAATGGGGATAGCAATCAGCCCCAGCATTTT.

This chain links TRBV27 with TRBJ2-1; D possibly matches TRBD1 or TRBD2 (5 bases each). In germline, CDR1 is MNHEY, CDR2 SMNVEV (reference sequence). The CDR3 contains 15 residues. V dropped 8 bases and J dropped 7 bases, with 21 bases sitting between them. This CDR3 reads CASGYRDGGPNEQFF. DNA for the CDR3: TGTGCCAGCGGCTACCGGGACGGAGGACCGAATGAGCAGTTCTTC.

This chain uses TRBV12-3 or TRBV12-4 with TRBJ1-2, with D perhaps TRBD1 (6 bases). The CDR3 is 12 amino acids. V lost 5 bases and J 4 bases, leaving 8 bases between the germline ends. CDR3 sequence reads: CASSGTIYGYTF. The CDR3 nucleotides are TGTGCCAGCAGTGGGACAATCTATGGCTACACCTTC.

The chain joins TRBV6-5 to TRBJ1-3, with TRBD1 matching over 7 bases. CDR3 length: 16 amino acids. Germline-derived CDR1 and CDR2 are MNHEY and SVGAGI. Trimming removed 4 bases from V and 8 bases from J; junction bases left unmatched: 14. The CDR3 loop reads CASSSFTDRSVDTIYF. The CDR3 DNA sequence: TGTGCCAGCAGTTCCTTCACGGACAGGAGCGTCGACACCATATATTTT.

The chain couples TRBV30 to TRBJ1-2; no clear D gene. V dropped 4 bases and J dropped 6 bases, with 30 bases sitting between them. The germline CDR1 and CDR2 sequences are GTSNPN and SVGIG (reference sequence). The CDR3 spans 18 residues. DNA of the CDR3: TGTGCCTGGATCCGTTATATGATTTTAGGACGGACCTATGATGGCTACACCTTC. Translation: CAWIRYMILGRTYDGYTF. The variable domain in full, with the rest retrieved from reference TRBV30 and TRBJ1-2, is SQTIHQWPATLVQPVGSPLSLECTVEGTSNPNLYWYRQAAGRGLQLLFYSVGIGQISSEVPQNLSASRPQDRQFILSSKKLLLSDSGFYLCAWIRYMILGRTYDGYTFGSGTRLTVV.

This clone was detected only once. The chain has TRBV6-5 and TRBJ1-5, with D unclear. CDR1 and CDR2 from the germline V gene are MNHEY and SVGAGI. The V end lost 0 bases, the J end lost 4 bases, and 13 bases lay between the germline ends. The CDR3 covers 16 residues. CDR3 amino acids: CASSYSRAVYNQPQHF. The DNA of the CDR3 is TGTGCCAGCAGTTACTCGAGGGCGGTCTATAATCAGCCCCAGCATTTT.

The chain combines TRBV6-2 or TRBV6-3 with TRBJ2-7; no firm D call. Germline CDR1 and CDR2: MNHEY and SVGEGT. V lost 0 bases and J lost 7, with 13 bases in between. The CDR3 sequence is 14 residues long. The CDR3 region has the DNA TGTGCCAGCAGTTACTCTTCCGGTTTGGGGGAGCAGTACTTC. The encoded protein is CASSYSSGLGEQYF.

The chain recombines TRBV18 with TRBJ2-7; D perhaps matches TRBD1 (6 bases). The CDR3 is made up of 13 amino acids. Per the germline V gene, CDR1 is KGHSH and CDR2 is LQKENI. The V gene lost 5 bases and the J gene lost 4 bases, with 12 bases spanning the gap. CDR3 sequence (DNA): TGTGCCAGCTCAGCATTAACAGGGTACGAGCAGTACTTC. This translates into CASSALTGYEQYF.

This chain joins TRBV6-5 and TRBJ2-5; D is unclear. This CDR3 is built from 15 residues. CDR1 and CDR2 (germline): MNHEY, SVGAGI. V shed 2 bases and J shed 0 bases, with 10 bases lying between them. Here the CDR3 reads CASSYPSTDQETQYF. The CDR3 nucleotides read TGTGCCAGCAGTTACCCCTCCACAGACCAAGAGACCCAGTACTTC.

This clone was seen a single time. The chain joins TRBV25-1 to TRBJ2-1; D possibly corresponds to TRBD2 (6 bases). The CDR3 is 15 amino acids. Looked up from germline, CDR1 is MGHDK and CDR2 is SYGVNS. The V and J ends lost 4 bases and 2 bases respectively, with 12 bases between them. The CDR3, as DNA: TGTGCCAGCAGTGTACGCGGGGCCCCCTACAATGAGCAGTTCTTC. Encoded protein: CASSVRGAPYNEQFF.

The genes are TRBV7-2 and TRBJ1-4, with D tentatively TRBD1 (5 bases). V lost 6 bases to trimming and J lost 3 bases, with 14 bases between them. The CDR3 runs to 15 residues. Germline values: CDR1 SGHTA, CDR2 FQGNSA. The CDR3 DNA reads as TGTGCCAGCAGACGTTTAGGGGCGTCTAATGAAAAACTGTTTTTT. Translation: CASRRLGASNEKLFF.

The CDR3 reads CASSPGTSGRASNEQFF. CDR3 nucleotide sequence: TGTGCCAGCTCACCCGGGACTAGCGGGAGGGCGAGTAATGAGCAGTTCTTC. The V gene is TRBV18, the J gene TRBJ2-1, with 16 bases matching TRBD2. CDR3 size: 17 residues. Trimming took 3 bases from V and 7 from J; bases not matched to a gene: 6. Germline V gives CDR1 KGHSH, CDR2 LQKENI.

The rearrangement joins TRBV6-5 to TRBJ1-5, with D possibly matching TRBD1 (5 bases). CDR3 length equals 14 residues. Germline-derived CDR1 and CDR2 are MNHEY and SVGAGI. Trimming cost V 8 bases and J 0 bases, with 11 bases left between them. CDR3 sequence reads: CASHPGVSNQPQHF. CDR3 nucleotide sequence: TGTGCCAGCCACCCGGGGGTTAGCAATCAGCCCCAGCATTTT.

The table lists this clone with a count of one. The V gene is TRBV11-2, the J gene TRBJ2-7, with 8 bases matching TRBD1. J was trimmed by 5 bases and V by 0 bases; bases with no gene match: 9. The CDR3 is made up of 16 amino acids. Germline CDR1 and CDR2: SGHAT and FQNNGV. The DNA of the CDR3 is TGTGCCAGCAGCTTAGACTCGGACAGGGTGGGCGACGAGCAGTACTTC. Translating gives CASSLDSDRVGDEQYF. Full variable domain (rest looked up from reference TRBV11-2 and TRBJ2-7): EAGVAQSPRYKIIEKRQSVAFWCNPISGHATLYWYQQILGQGPKLLIQFQNNGVVDDSQLPKDRFSAERLKGVDSTLKIQPAKLEDSAVYLCASSLDSDRVGDEQYFGPGTRLTVT.